What follows are 31 T cell receptor beta chains derived from one specimen sequenced in a study of T cell responses to AZD1222 COVID-19 vaccine. Libraries were prepared by immunoSEQ multiplex PCR; TCRdb keeps only in-frame clonotypes and omits some of them. The sample lists roughly 120,000 clones, approximately 88% seen once, with 4% to 5.5% in the top ten. The sequenced sample was peripheral blood, obtained on day 0 of AZD1222 vaccination. The receptors stem from an adult in good health.

The chain has TRBV3-1 (or the pseudogene TRBV3-2) and TRBJ2-4, with D possibly matching TRBD1 (6 bases). Trimming left V 0 bases short and J 3 bases short, with 18 bases between. Per germline, CDR1 LGHDT and CDR2 YNNKEL (reference sequence). This CDR3 contains 18 residues. The CDR3 DNA sequence: TGTGCCAGCAGCCAAGAAGGAAGGGGGAGAGGGGACAAAAACATTCAGTACTTC. This gives the protein CASSQEGRGRGDKNIQYF.

The rearrangement links TRBV6-5 to TRBJ1-6, with D possibly being TRBD1 (6 bases). Trimming cost V 3 bases and J 14 bases, with 20 bases left between them. This CDR3 contains 15 residues. CDR1 and CDR2 (germline): MNHEY, SVGAGI. This CDR3 is CASSYWDTGQGSLHF. CDR3 nucleotides: TGTGCCAGCAGTTATTGGGACACCGGCCAGGGGTCCCTCCACTTT.

This clone was counted once. The V gene is TRBV11-2, the J gene TRBJ2-7, with 7 bases that match TRBD1. The CDR3 covers 15 residues. With V trimmed by 5 bases and J by 1 base, 8 bases remained unmatched. The V gene's germline CDR1 is SGHAT and CDR2 FQNNGV. The CDR3 is CASSRNRGQSYEQYF. CDR3 coding DNA: TGTGCCAGCAGCCGAAACAGGGGCCAATCCTACGAGCAGTACTTC.

The J gene is TRBJ1-5, the V gene TRBV5-6, with unresolved D. In germline, CDR1 is SGHDT, CDR2 YYEEEE. This CDR3 comprises 15 residues. Trimming took 1 base from V and 0 from J, leaving 8 bases between them. The DNA of the CDR3 is TGTGCCAGCAGCTTGAGAAGCAATAGCAATCAGCCCCAGCATTTT. Translated: CASSLRSNSNQPQHF.

The chain links TRBV20-1 to TRBJ1-2, with D hard to call. This CDR3 contains 12 residues. Germline CDR1 reads DFQATT; CDR2 reads SNEGSKA (reference sequence). The V and J ends lost 3 bases and 7 bases respectively, with 12 bases between them. The CDR3 nucleotides read TGCAGTGCTAGTGGTAGAATGGGTGGCTACACCTTC. It codes for CSASGRMGGYTF.

The CDR3 DNA reads TGTGCCAGCAGCTTGGGCATCGACGGCTACACCTTC. This encodes CASSLGIDGYTF. The V call is TRBV5-6, the J call TRBJ1-2; D not resolved. Germline V gives CDR1 SGHDT, CDR2 YYEEEE. The CDR3 runs 12 residues. V lost 0 bases to trimming and J lost 8 bases, with 8 bases between them.

The J gene is TRBJ1-2, the V gene TRBV7-9; 10 bases match TRBD1. CDR3 length: 14 amino acids. The germline V gene encodes CDR1 SEHNR and CDR2 FQNEAQ (reference sequence). Trimming at V came to 5 bases and at J to 6 bases, leaving 6 bases not matched to a gene. DNA for the CDR3: TGTGCCAGCAGCCCATCCGGGACAGGGGATGGCTACACCTTC. This sequence encodes CASSPSGTGDGYTF.

The V gene is TRBV13, the J gene TRBJ1-2; 8 nucleotides align to TRBD1. The V and J ends lost 3 bases and 3 bases, in that order; junction bases with no gene match: 0. Germline CDR1 and CDR2: PRHDT and FYEKMQ (reference sequence). The CDR3 covers 13 residues. Here the CDR3 DNA reads TGTGCCAGCAGCTTGGACAGGGACTATGGCTACACCTTC. Amino acids: CASSLDRDYGYTF.

The V and J genes are TRBV6-1 and TRBJ2-3; 13 bases fit TRBD2. This CDR3 is 17 amino acids long. CDR1 is MNHNS and CDR2 is SASEGT in the germline V gene. V shed 4 bases, J shed 2 bases, and the junction held 6 bases outside the gene matches. The DNA for the CDR3 is TGTGCCAGCAGTGGGGGGGGACTAGCGGGGCTCACAGATACGCAGTATTTT. Encoded protein: CASSGGGLAGLTDTQYF.

CDR3 in DNA: TGTGCCAGCAGTATACAGGGGATATCACCCCTCCACTTT. Its protein product is CASSIQGISPLHF. V is TRBV28 and J is TRBJ1-6; TRBD1 aligns across 7 bases. Germline V gene lookup returns CDR1 MDHEN and CDR2 SYDVKM. The length of the CDR3 is 13 residues. With 5 bases clipped from V and 10 bases from J, the junction kept 5 bases outside the gene matches.

Comment on this clone: Distinct nucleotide sequences in the sample also encode this CDR3. The V and J genes are TRBV12-3 or TRBV12-4 and TRBJ1-2; D is unresolved. V was pared by 3 bases and J by 4 bases, with 6 bases between. The CDR3 consists of 12 residues. The CDR3 coding sequence is TGTGCCAGCAGTTTGGCGGGCTATGGCTACACCTTC. This translates into CASSLAGYGYTF.

The chain couples TRBV28 to TRBJ2-3, with D tentatively TRBD1 (5 bases). This CDR3 contains 13 residues. Looked up from germline, CDR1 is MDHEN and CDR2 is SYDVKM. The ends were cut back, 4 bases at V and 6 bases at J, with 11 bases in the middle. Here the CDR3 DNA reads TGTGCCAGCAGTTATGGGGCTTCGGATACGCAGTATTTT. Residues: CASSYGASDTQYF.

This chain uses TRBV13 with TRBJ2-7; 10 bases map to TRBD1. This CDR3 is 14 amino acids long. CDR1 and CDR2 from the germline V gene are PRHDT and FYEKMQ (reference sequence). Trimming took 5 bases from V and 5 from J; bases not matched to a gene: 6. CDR3 bases: TGTGCCAGCAGCGTCCGACAGGGGGCCGACGAGCAGTACTTC. Protein sequence: CASSVRQGADEQYF.

The rearrangement joins TRBV4-3 to TRBJ1-4; 7 bases agree with TRBD1. CDR1 and CDR2 (germline): LGHNA, YSLEER. V was clipped by 1 base and J by 3 bases; unmatched bases: 2. The CDR3 length is 15 residues. CDR3 DNA sequence: TGCGCCAGCAGCCAAGGAGGGACAGCTAATGAAAAACTGTTTTTT. It yields the protein CASSQGGTANEKLFF.

This clone came up once. This chain links TRBV5-4 with TRBJ2-7, with D perhaps matching TRBD1 or TRBD2 (7 bases each). CDR3 length: 17 amino acids. V was pared by 0 bases and J by 4 bases, with 20 bases between. CDR1 is SGHNT, CDR2 YYREEE, per germline (reference sequence). DNA of the CDR3: TGTGCCAGCAGCTTGGGGGGGGGACAGACCCGACTATACGAGCAGTACTTC. Residues: CASSLGGGQTRLYEQYF.

The rearrangement joins TRBV5-6 to TRBJ2-7; D is undetermined. The CDR3 is 13 amino acids. Germline CDR1 SGHDT, CDR2 YYEEEE. Trimming removed 1 base from V and 1 base from J, with 6 bases in between. For the CDR3, the DNA is TGTGCCAGCAGCTTGAAGGGTTCCTACGAGCAGTACTTC. It yields the protein CASSLKGSYEQYF.

The J gene is TRBJ2-7, the V gene TRBV5-5; TRBD1 agrees at 12 bases. The CDR3 covers 15 residues. Germline CDR1 reads SGHKS; CDR2 reads YYEKEE (reference sequence). V was pared by 0 bases and J by 6 bases, with 4 bases of the junction left unmatched. The CDR3 loop reads CASSLVGTGGPEQYF. CDR3 in DNA: TGTGCCAGCAGCTTGGTAGGGACAGGGGGCCCCGAGCAGTACTTC.

The CDR3 coding sequence is TGTGCCAGTAGTATAGCCGGGACAGGGAGAACTGAAGCTTTCTTT. It encodes CASSIAGTGRTEAFF. The chain has TRBV19 and TRBJ1-1; TRBD1 aligns across 9 bases. The CDR3 totals 15 residues. Germline lookup yields CDR1 LNHDA and CDR2 SQIVND (reference sequence). Trimming at V came to 1 base and at J to 5 bases, leaving 5 bases not matched to a gene.

The J gene is TRBJ1-5, the V gene TRBV7-9, with 8 bases identical to TRBD1. This CDR3 spans 15 amino acids. Germline-derived CDR1 and CDR2 are SEHNR and FQNEAQ (reference sequence). V lost 2 bases to trimming and J lost 6 bases; unmatched junction nucleotides: 6. The DNA of the CDR3 is TGTGCCAGCAGCTTAACGGGGGGGACAGGTCAGCCCCAGCATTTT. It codes for CASSLTGGTGQPQHF.

The V and J genes are TRBV6-5 and TRBJ1-2; D is perhaps TRBD1 (5 bases). The germline CDR1 and CDR2 sequences are MNHEY and SVGAGI. Trimming removed 2 bases at V and 5 bases at J, with 15 bases between. The CDR3 has 15 residues. CDR3 sequence (DNA): TGTGCCAGCAGTTACAACCAGGGAGGACCATATGGCTACACCTTC. The encoded protein is CASSYNQGGPYGYTF.

This clone was seen only once. CDR3 DNA sequence: TGTGCCAGCACCTATAACAGGGGGCAGGGGATCACTGAAGCTTTCTTT. It is translated as CASTYNRGQGITEAFF. This rearrangement joins TRBV6-6 to TRBJ1-1, with 9 bases fitting TRBD1. The CDR3 has 16 residues. V was pared by 7 bases and J by 4 bases, with 13 bases of the junction left unmatched. Germline assignment: CDR1 MNHNY and CDR2 SVGAGI (reference sequence).

V gene TRBV6-1 combines with J gene TRBJ1-1; no definite D call. CDR3 length: 14 residues. Trimming took off 7 bases at V and 1 base at J, with 13 bases between the two ends. CDR1 and CDR2 (germline): MNHNS, SASEGT. The CDR3 DNA reads as TGTGCCAGCACCCCACGGGCGGAGAACACTGAAGCTTTCTTT. This codes for CASTPRAENTEAFF.

The chain combines TRBV29-1 with TRBJ2-2, with 13 bases matching TRBD2. V lost 7 bases to trimming and J lost 2 bases; unmatched junction nucleotides: 10. The CDR3 is 17 residues long. Looked up from germline, CDR1 is SQVTM and CDR2 is ANQGSEA. The CDR3 is CSGKTSGGNLNTGELFF. CDR3 bases: TGCAGCGGTAAGACTAGCGGGGGGAACCTCAACACCGGGGAGCTGTTTTTT.

The chain joins TRBV6-5 to TRBJ2-7, with no clear D. Per the germline V gene, CDR1 is MNHEY and CDR2 is SVGAGI. V was shortened by 0 bases and J by 2 bases, with 11 bases between the two germline ends. CDR3 length: 15 amino acids. Here the CDR3 reads CASSYSIAAAYEQYF. The DNA for the CDR3 is TGTGCCAGCAGTTACTCGATCGCCGCGGCCTACGAGCAGTACTTC.

The chain recombines TRBV6-5 with TRBJ2-7, with a weak D call TRBD1 (5 bases). The CDR3 is 13 amino acids. Deletions cut 7 bases from V and 2 bases from J, with 12 bases between. Germline V gene sequence: CDR1 MNHEY, CDR2 SVGAGI. The CDR3 loop reads CASTQGPPYEQYF. The CDR3 coding sequence is TGTGCCAGCACCCAGGGTCCCCCCTACGAGCAGTACTTC.

The chain employs TRBV5-1 and TRBJ2-2, with D perhaps matching TRBD1 (6 bases). CDR3 length: 14 amino acids. Trimming shortened V by 2 bases and J by 4 bases, and 9 bases separated the two germline ends. The V gene's germline CDR1 is SGHRS and CDR2 YFSETQ. The CDR3 region has the DNA TGCGCCAGCAGCTTACAGGGAGCCACCGGGGAGCTGTTTTTT. Its translation is CASSLQGATGELFF.

The rearrangement joins TRBV6-5 to TRBJ2-2; D may be TRBD1 (6 bases). The V gene's germline CDR1 is MNHEY and CDR2 SVGAGI. This CDR3 comprises 14 residues. Trimming removed 7 bases at V and 6 bases at J, with 15 bases between. The DNA for the CDR3 is TGTGCCAGCAACCGGGACAACCTTCCCGGGGAGCTGTTTTTT. Translation gives CASNRDNLPGELFF.

The chain has TRBV18 and TRBJ1-4, with D hard to call. The CDR3 is 15 residues long. Germline V gene lookup returns CDR1 KGHSH and CDR2 LQKENI. V lost 1 base and J lost 3, with 9 bases in between. CDR3 DNA: TGTGCCAGCTCACCACTCGAGACATCTAATGAAAAACTGTTTTTT. The encoded protein is CASSPLETSNEKLFF.

The chain couples TRBV6-7 to TRBJ2-5; D not resolved. TRBV6-7 belongs to the ORF category, with a function that is uncertain. Trimming shortened V by 5 bases and J by 2 bases, and 21 bases separated the two germline ends. The CDR3 spans 17 residues. The CDR3 DNA sequence: TGTGCCAGCAGTCCCCGTGAGGTGGATACTCAACAAGAGACCCAGTACTTC. Translating it yields CASSPREVDTQQETQYF.

The chain is built from TRBV12-3 or TRBV12-4 and TRBJ2-1; D might be TRBD1 or TRBD2, each matching 7 bases. This CDR3 region has 13 residues. The V end lost 8 bases, the J end lost 7 bases, and 15 bases lay between the germline ends. The CDR3 bases are TGTGCCAGCTCAGGGGGGGCCAGGAATGAGCAGTTCTTC. As protein: CASSGGARNEQFF.

The chain employs TRBV27 and TRBJ1-5; D might be TRBD1 (6 bases). Deletions cut 5 bases from V and 3 bases from J, with 11 bases between. The CDR3 is 14 residues long. The V gene's germline CDR1 is MNHEY and CDR2 SMNVEV (reference sequence). CDR3 amino acids: CASSATGYNQPQHF. The CDR3 DNA is TGTGCCAGCAGTGCGACAGGTTACAATCAGCCCCAGCATTTT.